A single sample is the source of the 14 T cell receptor beta chains below, sequenced in a study of cytomegalovirus exposure and HLA in healthy donors. Primers included in the PCR were 60 Vbeta and 13 Jbeta primers. Clones were sequenced by immunoSEQ multiplex PCR, and TCRdb holds only the in-frame ones, with some missing. The sample holds 95,000 to 150,000 clones; nearly 65% are singletons and the top ten take more than 8.5%. Input material: PBMCs. These receptors were obtained from a man aged 35 to 55 in good health and CMV-seropositive.

The chain combines TRBV19 with TRBJ2-3; 10 bases map to TRBD2. Unmatched junction bases numbered 9, after V lost 8 bases and J lost 4 bases. The germline V gene encodes CDR1 LNHDA and CDR2 SQIVND (reference sequence). The CDR3 loop spans 15 amino acids. CDR3 DNA: TGTGCCAGTGCTTCTAGCGGGAGTTCCGCAGATACGCAGTATTTT. It is translated as CASASSGSSADTQYF.

The chain employs TRBV25-1 and TRBJ2-1, with TRBD2 matching over 8 bases. The CDR3 length is 14 residues. Unmatched junction bases numbered 1, after V lost 4 bases and J lost 2 bases. Germline-derived CDR1 and CDR2 are MGHDK and SYGVNS. The CDR3 loop reads CASSAGGTYNEQFF. In DNA, the CDR3 is TGTGCCAGCAGTGCGGGGGGGACCTACAATGAGCAGTTCTTC.

This clone appeared once. The V and J genes are TRBV9 and TRBJ1-2; D call uncertain. Trimming pared 3 bases from V and 2 bases from J, leaving 17 bases between. Germline lookup yields CDR1 SGDLS and CDR2 YYNGEE. This CDR3 has 16 amino acids. In DNA form, the CDR3 reads TGTGCCAGCAGCGCCGCCGGGTTCGGTACCAACTATGGCTACACCTTC. It yields the protein CASSAAGFGTNYGYTF.

V is TRBV28 and J is TRBJ2-7; 9 bases align to TRBD1. Trimming took 4 bases from V and 6 from J; bases not matched to a gene: 10. The CDR3 runs 15 residues. Germline CDR1 and CDR2: MDHEN and SYDVKM. In nucleotides, the CDR3 is TGTGCCAGCAGTTCCAGCGGGACAGGGCTCGGCGAGCAGTACTTC. This codes for CASSSSGTGLGEQYF.

This sequence joins TRBV25-1 and TRBJ1-2; 8 bases align to TRBD1. CDR3 length: 16 residues. V was clipped by 3 bases and J by 2 bases; unmatched bases: 8. The germline CDR1 and CDR2 sequences are MGHDK and SYGVNS. CDR3 protein: CASSEHPRGQNYGYTF. DNA of the CDR3: TGTGCCAGCAGTGAGCATCCCAGGGGGCAGAACTATGGCTACACCTTC.

The chain joins TRBV11-3 to TRBJ2-5; perhaps TRBD2 as D (6 bases). The CDR3 contains 14 residues. Germline CDR1 is SGHNT and CDR2 is YENEEA. V lost 4 bases and J 4 bases, leaving 13 bases between the germline ends. CDR3 in amino acids: CASSWGGGSETQYF. Here the CDR3 DNA reads TGTGCCAGCAGCTGGGGTGGGGGGTCAGAGACCCAGTACTTC.

This chain links TRBV29-1 with TRBJ2-5; 7 bases are a match to TRBD1. The end of the DNA aligns better with TRBJ2-7, so the J call may be wrong. CDR1 is SQVTM and CDR2 is ANQGSEA in the germline V gene. This CDR3 is 14 amino acids long. The CDR3 DNA sequence: TGCAGCGTCGAGGAGGACAGGAGCTCCTACGAGCAGTACTTC. Translating gives CSVEEDRSSYEQYF.

This clone was seen a single time. The chain couples TRBV6-5 to TRBJ2-1, with 9 bases aligning to TRBD2. The CDR3 length is 13 residues. Germline CDR1 reads MNHEY; CDR2 reads SVGAGI. V trimming: 8 bases; J trimming: 5 bases; junction bases outside the gene matches: 4. The CDR3 DNA sequence: TGTGCCAGCTCGGGACTAGCTGACAATGAGCAGTTCTTC. Protein: CASSGLADNEQFF.

This clone occurred a few times. The rearrangement joins TRBV4-1 to TRBJ1-1; TRBD1 aligns across 11 bases. Per germline, CDR1 MGHRA and CDR2 YSYEKL. The CDR3 consists of 16 residues. Trimming cost V 0 bases and J 4 bases; bases outside gene matches: 4. This CDR3 reads CASSQDRGTGGTEAFF. The CDR3 region has the DNA TGCGCCAGCAGCCAAGATCGTGGGACAGGGGGCACTGAAGCTTTCTTT.

The rearrangement uses TRBV28 and TRBJ2-3; 7 bases map to TRBD2. This CDR3 comprises 16 residues. After removal of 1 base from V and 1 base from J, the junction contained 5 bases not matched to a gene. Germline assignment: CDR1 MDHEN and CDR2 SYDVKM. The CDR3 DNA reads TGTGCCAGCAGTTTATTGGCGGGAGTGGGCACAGATACGCAGTATTTT. This sequence encodes CASSLLAGVGTDTQYF.

This clone has only one observation. The chain uses TRBV27 and TRBJ1-4; possible D gene TRBD1, 5 bases. The V and J ends lost 7 bases and 6 bases respectively, with 12 bases between them. The CDR3 runs to 13 residues. Germline CDR1 reads MNHEY; CDR2 reads SMNVEV (reference sequence). The CDR3 DNA is TGTGCCAGCACGGGAGTAGGGGATGAAAAACTGTTTTTT. This encodes CASTGVGDEKLFF.

The genes are TRBV4-2 and TRBJ2-3; the D is unclear. Trimming removed 0 bases at V and 2 bases at J, with 9 bases between. CDR1 is LGHNA and CDR2 is YNFKEQ in the germline V gene. The CDR3 sequence is 15 residues long. The CDR3 DNA is TGTGCCAGCAGCCAAGATAGACTCGCCACAGATACGCAGTATTTT. Translated: CASSQDRLATDTQYF.

This clone was seen a handful of times. The chain is built from TRBV10-3 and TRBJ1-1; no clear D. Germline CDR1 reads ENHRY; CDR2 reads SYGVKD. The CDR3 has 14 amino acids. V was cut by 2 bases and J by 2 bases, with 9 bases left in between. The chain's CDR3 is CAISERVINTEAFF. CDR3 nucleotides: TGTGCCATCAGTGAGCGTGTTATCAACACTGAAGCTTTCTTT.

The genes are TRBV7-9 and TRBJ2-5; the match to TRBD2 covers 14 bases. The ends lost 3 bases at V and 0 bases at J; junction bases unmatched: 6. The CDR3 is 18 residues long. Looked up from germline, CDR1 is SEHNR and CDR2 is FQNEAQ (reference sequence). CDR3 DNA: TGTGCCAGCAGCTTGGGACTAGCGGGAGTAAGGTACCAAGAGACCCAGTACTTC. Amino acid sequence: CASSLGLAGVRYQETQYF.